These 15 T cell receptor beta chains came from one sample sequenced in a study of CD8+ T cells in alopecia areata. RNA extraction was followed by reverse transcription into cDNA, which acted as the sequencing template. The protocol was immunoSEQ multiplex PCR, while the TCRdb copy is restricted to in-frame clones and leaves out a portion. The table lists more than 200,000 clones, roughly two thirds of them singletons. Sequencing used CD4+ T cells sorted from blood, obtained at week 0. The receptors originated from a human donor with alopecia areata.

The rearrangement links TRBV5-1 to TRBJ2-2; TRBD1 matches 8 bases. Germline V CDR1 and CDR2: SGHRS, YFSETQ. Unmatched junction bases numbered 3, after V lost 3 bases and J lost 2 bases. The CDR3 sequence is 15 residues long. The CDR3 DNA follows: TGCGCCAGCAGCTCGACAGGGGTTAACACCGGGGAGCTGTTTTTT. It encodes CASSSTGVNTGELFF.

The rearrangement links TRBV6-6 to TRBJ1-2; the match to TRBD1 covers 7 bases. The CDR3 length is 14 residues. The germline V gene encodes CDR1 MNHNY and CDR2 SVGAGI (reference sequence). Unmatched junction bases numbered 6, after V lost 4 bases and J lost 4 bases. The CDR3 sequence: CASSFPQGVYGYTF. The CDR3 bases are TGTGCCAGCAGTTTCCCCCAGGGGGTCTATGGCTACACCTTC.

The rearrangement uses TRBV30 and TRBJ2-1, with D uncertain. Trimming removed 5 bases from V and 6 bases from J, with 14 bases in between. CDR3 length equals 13 residues. Per germline, CDR1 GTSNPN and CDR2 SVGIG (reference sequence). CDR3 protein: CAWDPEFGNEQFF. CDR3 DNA sequence: TGTGCCTGGGACCCCGAATTTGGCAATGAGCAGTTCTTC.

This clone was counted only a few times. The chain has TRBV30 and TRBJ2-5; 8 bases are a match to TRBD1. The V segment lost 1 base and the J segment 2 bases; nucleotides outside the gene matches: 6. The V gene's germline CDR1 is GTSNPN and CDR2 SVGIG (reference sequence). This CDR3 contains 15 residues. Here the CDR3 reads CAWSAHRTGQETQYF. The CDR3 nucleotides read TGTGCCTGGAGTGCTCATAGGACAGGGCAAGAGACCCAGTACTTC.

CDR3 amino acids: CSVEDPPYGYTF. CDR3 bases: TGCAGCGTTGAAGATCCTCCCTATGGCTACACCTTC. V is TRBV29-1 and J is TRBJ1-2; unclear D gene. The germline V gene has CDR1 SQVTM and CDR2 ANQGSEA. Trimming stripped 0 bases from V and 4 bases from J, with 6 bases between. The CDR3 is 12 residues long.

The gene calls are TRBV7-2 and TRBJ2-7; 12 nucleotides agree with TRBD1. J gave up 6 bases and V 2 bases, and 5 bases lay outside the gene matches. The CDR3 contains 15 residues. Looked up from germline, CDR1 is SGHTA and CDR2 is FQGNSA. In nucleotides, the CDR3 is TGTGCCAGCAGCTTAAGTGGGACAGGGGGCGGCGAGCAGTACTTC. Encoded protein: CASSLSGTGGGEQYF.

This chain joins TRBV2 and TRBJ2-1, with 8 bases that match TRBD1. Germline loops: CDR1 SNHLY, CDR2 FYNNEI. The length of the CDR3 is 15 residues. The ends lost 6 bases at V and 0 bases at J; junction bases unmatched: 4. CDR3 amino acids: CASRPGGRSYNEQFF. CDR3 in DNA: TGTGCCAGCAGGCCAGGGGGCCGCTCCTACAATGAGCAGTTCTTC.

The gene calls are TRBV30 and TRBJ2-5; a weak D match, TRBD2 (6 bases). V was clipped by 3 bases and J by 8 bases, with 19 bases between them. The CDR3 consists of 14 residues. Germline CDR1 is GTSNPN and CDR2 is SVGIG (reference sequence). The CDR3 loop reads CAWRAGTIGSTQYF. The CDR3 DNA follows: TGTGCCTGGAGGGCCGGGACCATCGGGAGTACCCAGTACTTC.

The chain couples TRBV30 to TRBJ2-7; no reliable D call. CDR1 is GTSNPN, CDR2 SVGIG, per germline (reference sequence). CDR3 length: 13 residues. V lost 0 bases and J lost 9, with 15 bases in between. The CDR3 region is CAWSVQDWSVQYF. In nucleotides, the CDR3 is TGTGCCTGGAGTGTTCAAGACTGGTCGGTGCAGTACTTC. Full variable domain (remainder filled in from reference TRBV30 and TRBJ2-7): SQTIHQWPATLVQPVGSPLSLECTVEGTSNPNLYWYRQAAGRGLQLLFYSVGIGQISSEVPQNLSASRPQDRQFILSSKKLLLSDSGFYLCAWSVQDWSVQYFGPGTRLTVT.

The V and J genes are TRBV2 and TRBJ2-4; tentatively, D is TRBD1 or TRBD2 (6 bases each). Germline values: CDR1 SNHLY, CDR2 FYNNEI. Trimming shortened V by 2 bases and J by 2 bases, and 10 bases separated the two germline ends. This CDR3 is 15 amino acids long. This CDR3 is CASSENGGSKNIQYF. The CDR3 DNA sequence: TGTGCCAGCAGTGAAAACGGGGGCTCCAAAAACATTCAGTACTTC.

Concerning this clone: The sample has other DNA sequences that encode this CDR3 too. V is TRBV5-1 and J is TRBJ1-1, with a weak D call TRBD1 (5 bases). This CDR3 comprises 13 residues. With 3 bases removed from V and 4 bases from J, the gap between germline ends came to 10 bases. Germline-derived CDR1 and CDR2 are SGHRS and YFSETQ. CDR3 in amino acids: CASSSTGGTEAFF. In DNA form, the CDR3 reads TGCGCCAGCAGCTCCACGGGGGGCACTGAAGCTTTCTTT.

The chain joins TRBV10-2 to TRBJ2-5; the match to TRBD1 covers 8 bases. CDR3 length equals 16 residues. V gave up 2 bases and J gave up 4 bases; unmatched junction bases: 9. In germline, CDR1 is WSHSY, CDR2 SAAADI. In DNA form, the CDR3 reads TGCGCCAGCAGTGAGGTATCAACAGGGGGAAGAGAGACCCAGTACTTC. It yields the protein CASSEVSTGGRETQYF.

The genes are TRBV7-2 and TRBJ2-7; 12 bases agree with TRBD1. J gave up 5 bases and V 4 bases, and 6 bases lay outside the gene matches. Germline V gene lookup returns CDR1 SGHTA and CDR2 FQGNSA. The CDR3 covers 15 residues. DNA for the CDR3: TGTGCCAGCAGCTACGGTGGGACAGGGGGCCACGAGCAGTACTTC. Translating gives CASSYGGTGGHEQYF.

The chain carries TRBV14 and TRBJ2-3; no reliable D call. Germline V gene sequence: CDR1 SGHDN, CDR2 FVKESK. V lost 4 bases, J lost 0 bases, and 8 bases lay in between. This CDR3 is built from 14 residues. In DNA, the CDR3 is TGTGCCAGCAGCCGTAACCCTAGCACAGATACGCAGTATTTT. Amino acids: CASSRNPSTDTQYF.

The chain is built from TRBV27 and TRBJ2-5; D is perhaps TRBD1 (6 bases). Trimming left V 4 bases short and J 5 bases short, with 11 bases between. In germline, CDR1 is MNHEY, CDR2 SMNVEV (reference sequence). CDR3 length: 13 amino acids. The CDR3 region is CASSWTVEETQYF. In DNA, the CDR3 is TGTGCCAGCAGTTGGACAGTTGAGGAGACCCAGTACTTC.